This TCR beta chain was recorded in a study of OX40 agonist ivuxolimab in advanced cancers. Study information: Ivuxolimab, an agonist antibody against OX40 (CD134), was given to patients. Dose-escalation patients were diagnosed with hepatocellular carcinoma, melanoma, renal cell cancer or head and neck cancer. Notes on the study in general: Both blood CD4+ and CD8+ T cells showed clonal growth by week 6 at 0.1 to 3.0 mg/kg. Partial responders receiving 0.1-3.0 mg/kg showed among the lowest clonal expansion.

Germline CDR1 SGHRS, CDR2 YFSETQ. The CDR3 totals 19 residues. The J segment lost 0 bases and the V segment lost 1 base, leaving 9 bases of the junction unmatched. This table comes from immunoSEQ multiplex PCR, and its TCRdb copy is limited to in-frame clones, with some not included. The table lists under 70,000 clones, roughly 90% of them singletons. Comments on this clone: Antigen unknown.

The clonotype was recovered from an adult with an advanced solid tumor such as melanoma, head and neck, liver or kidney cancer. The V and J genes are TRBV5-1 and TRBJ2-3; 12 bases are a match to TRBD2. The sequenced sample was CD4+ or CD8+ T cells sorted from blood, obtained in a trial of the OX40 agonist ivuxolimab. The CDR3 DNA sequence: TGCGCCAGCAGCTTGTGGCTAGCGGGGGGGCAAGGGAGCACAGATACGCAGTATTTT. Translated, it gives CASSLWLAGGQGSTDTQYF.